This T cell receptor beta chain was retrieved from a study of sequential checkpoint blockade in melanoma. Here immunoSEQ multiplex PCR was the method, and the copy in TCRdb shows in-frame clones only, minus some. The sample carries about 32,000 clones, under 90% recorded once. The V end was cut by 4 bases, the J end by 2 bases, with 18 bases between. The CDR3 consists of 16 residues. Germline values: CDR1 MNHEY, CDR2 SMNVEV (reference sequence). The treatment denotes: randomized to nivolumab then ipilimumab (arm A) or the reverse (arm B). Sorted cells were live CD3+CD8+, lacking CD19 and CD56, from PBMCs.

This clonotype was sampled from a human donor with melanoma. The chain is built from TRBV27 and TRBJ2-7; D call uncertain. Material: CD8+ T cells sorted from blood (inferred from file names), obtained from a patient given nivolumab and ipilimumab in sequence. The CDR3 is CASSSLTPLHTYEQYF. DNA for the CDR3: TGTGCCAGCAGTTCTTTGACACCGCTCCACACCTACGAGCAGTACTTC.